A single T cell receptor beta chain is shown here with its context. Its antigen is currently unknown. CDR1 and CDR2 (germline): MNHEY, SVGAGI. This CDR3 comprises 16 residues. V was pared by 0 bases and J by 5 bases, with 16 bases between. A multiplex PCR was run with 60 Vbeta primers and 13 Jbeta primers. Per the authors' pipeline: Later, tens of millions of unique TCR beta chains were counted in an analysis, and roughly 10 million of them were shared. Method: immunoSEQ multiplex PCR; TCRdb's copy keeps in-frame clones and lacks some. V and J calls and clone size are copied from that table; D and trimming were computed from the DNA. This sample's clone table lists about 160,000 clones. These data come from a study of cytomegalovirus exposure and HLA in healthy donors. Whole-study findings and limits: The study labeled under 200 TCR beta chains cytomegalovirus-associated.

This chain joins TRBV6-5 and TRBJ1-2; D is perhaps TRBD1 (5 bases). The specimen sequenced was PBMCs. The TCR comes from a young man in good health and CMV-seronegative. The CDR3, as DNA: TGTGCCAGCAGTTACTCGAGTATTGGCAGGGCATATGGCTACACCTTC. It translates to CASSYSSIGRAYGYTF.